This is a list of T cell receptor beta chains from one sample in a study of T cell responses to AZD1222 COVID-19 vaccine. Here immunoSEQ multiplex PCR was the method, and the copy in TCRdb shows in-frame clones only, minus some. The sample lists about 200,000 clones, under 95% occurring once. Sample: peripheral blood, taken on day 0 of MenACWY control vaccination. These receptors all come from an adult in good health. Both conserved end residues are part of each CDR3. D genes are given only for firm matches. A clone size is listed for some rows: how often the clone was seen (once, few, many), or a class if it is expanded.

d_call | clone_size | j_call | v_call | cdr3_nt | cdr3_aa
TRBD1 | NA | TRBJ1-2 | TRBV4-2 | TGTGCCAGCAGCCAAGGTGCCGGGACAGGCTATGGCTACACCTTC | CASSQGAGTGYGYTF
NA | once | TRBJ2-5 | TRBV24-1 | TGTGCCACCAGTGATACCATGTTACAAGAGACCCAGTACTTC | CATSDTMLQETQYF
TRBD1 | NA | TRBJ1-3 | TRBV5-1 | TGCGCCAGCAGCTTGGGACACAGGGGAGGCGGAAACACCATATATTTT | CASSLGHRGGGNTIYF
NA | once | TRBJ1-2 | TRBV5-1 | TGCGCCAGCAGCTCGGGGGAACCCTATGGCTACACCTTC | CASSSGEPYGYTF
TRBD2 | NA | TRBJ2-5 | TRBV2 | TGTGCCAGCAGTGTAGGTAGCGGGGCGGAGACCCAGTACTTC | CASSVGSGAETQYF
NA | NA | TRBJ1-6 | TRBV14 | TGTGCCAGCAGCCGGACGGCGAATTCACCCCTCCACTTT | CASSRTANSPLHF
NA | NA | TRBJ1-1 | TRBV3-1/TRBV3-2 | TGTGCCAGCAGCCTGGCGGGTCGTCTCCAGAACACTGAAGCTTTCTTT | CASSLAGRLQNTEAFF
TRBD2 | NA | TRBJ2-7 | TRBV5-1 | TGCGCCAGCAGCGTGGGGGGGTCCGAGCAGTACTTC | CASSVGGSEQYF
NA | NA | TRBJ1-3 | TRBV6-6 | TGTGCCAGCAGTCAAACAACCTCTGGAAACACCATATATTTT | CASSQTTSGNTIYF
NA | once | TRBJ1-5 | TRBV12-3/TRBV12-4 | TGTGCCAGCAGTTCATGGGGTCCCCAGCATTTT | CASSSWGPQHF
NA | NA | TRBJ1-5 | TRBV19 | TGTGCCAGTAGTCTCAACTTAAATAGCAATCAGCCCCAGCATTTT | CASSLNLNSNQPQHF
TRBD1 | NA | TRBJ1-2 | TRBV4-2 | TGTGCCAGCAGCCAAGGGGACAGGGTCGATGGCTACACCTTC | CASSQGDRVDGYTF
TRBD1 | NA | TRBJ1-1 | TRBV18 | TGTGCCAGCTCCCTAGGGACAGACCTCGTTGGGACTGAAGCTTTCTTT | CASSLGTDLVGTEAFF
NA | NA | TRBJ1-3 | TRBV30 | TGTGCCTGGGGCAGGGATCCCGGAAACACCATATATTTT | CAWGRDPGNTIYF